Each of the 27 T cell receptor beta chains below was sequenced from the same sample in a study of OX40 agonist ivuxolimab in advanced cancers. TCRdb's table, derived via immunoSEQ multiplex PCR, lists solely in-frame clones and lacks some. Of about 47,000 clones listed, about four fifths were seen once; the top ten hold 6% to 7.5%. Sequenced here: CD4+ or CD8+ T cells sorted from blood, sampled in a trial of the OX40 agonist ivuxolimab. These receptors originate from an adult with an advanced solid tumor such as melanoma, head and neck, liver or kidney cancer.

The V call is TRBV27, the J call TRBJ2-7; 7 bases align to TRBD2. The CDR3 is made up of 14 amino acids. The V segment lost 2 bases and the J segment 5 bases; nucleotides outside the gene matches: 6. Germline V gene lookup returns CDR1 MNHEY and CDR2 SMNVEV (reference sequence). The CDR3 sequence: CASSLGGRVHEQYF. As DNA, the CDR3 is TGTGCCAGCAGTTTAGGCGGGAGAGTCCACGAGCAGTACTTC.

The chain links TRBV4-1 to TRBJ2-1; 7 bases match TRBD2. The CDR3 covers 15 residues. Unmatched junction bases numbered 8, after V lost 2 bases and J lost 7 bases. Germline assignment: CDR1 MGHRA and CDR2 YSYEKL. The CDR3 region is CASSQTPGGGNEQFF. The CDR3 DNA reads TGCGCCAGCAGCCAAACCCCCGGCGGGGGTAATGAGCAGTTCTTC.

The genes are TRBV28 and TRBJ2-1; unclear D gene. The V gene lost 11 bases and the J gene lost 2 bases, with 22 bases spanning the gap. The CDR3 is made up of 16 amino acids. CDR1 is MDHEN and CDR2 is SYDVKM in the germline V gene. For the CDR3, the DNA is TGTGCCTGTAGCACCCCGCCGGGCGGAACCTACAATGAGCAGTTCTTC. It translates to CACSTPPGGTYNEQFF.

This sequence joins TRBV21-1 and TRBJ2-7. TRBV21-1 is deemed a pseudogene. The CDR3 is 16 residues long. CDR3 in amino acids: CASSWWARDPSYEQYV. The DNA of the CDR3 is TGTGCCAGCAGCTGGTGGGCTCGGGACCCCTCCTACGAGCAGTACGTC.

The rearrangement joins TRBV14 to TRBJ2-7, with 13 positions matching TRBD2. The CDR3 has 18 amino acids. The V and J ends lost 3 bases and 0 bases, in that order; junction bases with no gene match: 8. CDR1 and CDR2 from the germline V gene are SGHDN and FVKESK. DNA of the CDR3: TGTGCCAGCAGCCAGGGGACCCGGACTAGCGGGAGCTCCTACGAGCAGTACTTC. It specifies CASSQGTRTSGSSYEQYF.

The chain couples TRBV5-1 to TRBJ1-4; tentatively, D is TRBD1 (6 bases). CDR3 length equals 14 residues. Trimming took off 0 bases at V and 6 bases at J, with 9 bases between the two ends. The germline V gene has CDR1 SGHRS and CDR2 YFSETQ. The CDR3 DNA sequence: TGCGCCAGCAGCTTGGTACAGGGAGATGAAAAACTGTTTTTT. It encodes CASSLVQGDEKLFF.

The chain links TRBV7-9 to TRBJ2-1; TRBD2 agrees at 14 bases. This CDR3 has 16 amino acids. V was pared by 5 bases and J by 7 bases, with 7 bases of the junction left unmatched. Germline V gene data show CDR1 as SEHNR and CDR2 as FQNEAQ (reference sequence). CDR3 coding DNA: TGTGCCAGCAGCCCCCGACTAGCGGGGGGGGGTAATGAGCAGTTCTTC. It is translated as CASSPRLAGGGNEQFF.

J is TRBJ2-1 and V is TRBV18; 11 nucleotides agree with TRBD1. CDR3 length: 21 amino acids. The junction had 19 bases not matched to a gene; V was cut back by 6 bases and J by 0 bases. CDR1 is KGHSH and CDR2 is LQKENI in the germline V gene. The CDR3 sequence is CASSPRGGTGGYSTSYNEQFF. DNA of the CDR3: TGTGCCAGCTCCCCGAGGGGAGGGACAGGGGGTTACTCAACCTCCTACAATGAGCAGTTCTTC.

A word on this clone: This sample also contains other DNA sequences that code for the same CDR3. V usage is TRBV9 and J usage is TRBJ2-1, with D unresolved. Between the trimmed V and J ends, which lost 0 bases and 2 bases, there was a span of 9 bases. CDR1 is SGDLS and CDR2 is YYNGEE in the germline V gene. The CDR3 has 15 residues. CDR3 DNA: TGTGCCAGCAGCGTAGGAGGTGAAGCCTACAATGAGCAGTTCTTC. Amino acid sequence: CASSVGGEAYNEQFF.

V usage is TRBV5-6 and J usage is TRBJ2-7; D perhaps matches TRBD1 (6 bases). Germline CDR1 SGHDT, CDR2 YYEEEE. CDR3 size: 16 residues. Trimming took off 2 bases at V and 2 bases at J, with 17 bases between the two ends. Here the CDR3 DNA reads TGTGCCAGCAGCTTCGGAACAGGGTATGGTACCTACGAGCAGTACGTC. Translated: CASSFGTGYGTYEQYV.

J is TRBJ2-3 and V is TRBV11-2; D is unresolved. CDR3 length equals 14 residues. V was shortened by 0 bases and J by 3 bases, with 7 bases between the two germline ends. Germline-derived CDR1 and CDR2 are SGHAT and FQNNGV. The CDR3 coding sequence is TGTGCCAGCAGCTTAGATGTTCCGACAGATACGCAGTATTTT. Residues: CASSLDVPTDTQYF. Filled out from reference TRBV11-2 and TRBJ2-3, the complete variable domain reads EAGVAQSPRYKIIEKRQSVAFWCNPISGHATLYWYQQILGQGPKLLIQFQNNGVVDDSQLPKDRFSAERLKGVDSTLKIQPAKLEDSAVYLCASSLDVPTDTQYFGPGTRLTVL.

The table lists this clone with a few counts. The chain has TRBV9 and TRBJ2-3, with D perhaps matching TRBD2 (5 bases). CDR3 size: 14 residues. V lost 3 bases, J lost 6 bases, and 14 bases lay in between. Germline V lookup: CDR1 SGDLS, CDR2 YYNGEE. CDR3 in amino acids: CASSAGTLEDTQYF. CDR3 in DNA: TGTGCCAGCAGCGCGGGAACACTAGAGGATACGCAGTATTTT.

This clone appeared a single time. The rearrangement links TRBV5-6 to TRBJ2-7, with 7 bases aligning to TRBD2. This CDR3 is 11 amino acids long. The germline gives CDR1 SGHDT, CDR2 YYEEEE. With V trimmed by 7 bases and J by 2 bases, 0 bases remained unmatched. CDR3 bases: TGTGCCAGCGCGGGGGCCTACGAGCAGTACTTC. As protein: CASAGAYEQYF.

The chain recombines TRBV6-5 with TRBJ1-1, with D perhaps TRBD1 (6 bases). Trimming took 0 bases from V and 5 from J, leaving 16 bases between them. The CDR3 totals 16 residues. Germline CDR1 reads MNHEY; CDR2 reads SVGAGI. The chain's CDR3 is CASSYSLTGGETEAFF. CDR3 DNA: TGTGCCAGCAGTTACTCCTTGACAGGAGGGGAAACTGAAGCTTTCTTT.

The V call is TRBV27, the J call TRBJ1-1; no clear D gene. The V end lost 0 bases, the J end lost 0 bases, and 8 bases lay between the germline ends. The CDR3 is 15 residues long. Germline CDR1 is MNHEY and CDR2 is SMNVEV (reference sequence). This chain's CDR3 is CASSLSYTMNTEAFF. The CDR3 coding sequence is TGTGCCAGCAGTTTATCGTACACTATGAACACTGAAGCTTTCTTT.

The CDR3 DNA is TGTGCCAGCAGTCCTAGCGGGATCTCCTACGAGCAGTACTTC. It yields the protein CASSPSGISYEQYF. This chain links TRBV27 with TRBJ2-7, with TRBD2 identical over 9 bases. The CDR3 contains 14 residues. Trimming at V came to 5 bases and at J to 0 bases, leaving 2 bases not matched to a gene. Germline V gene lookup returns CDR1 MNHEY and CDR2 SMNVEV (reference sequence).

The chain combines TRBV9 with TRBJ2-1; TRBD2 matches at 8 bases. With 3 bases clipped from V and 4 bases from J, the junction kept 9 bases outside the gene matches. CDR1 SGDLS and CDR2 YYNGEE come from the germline V gene. The CDR3 length is 16 residues. The CDR3 coding sequence is TGTGCCAGCAGCGCCGAGGTAAGCGGGAGTTACAATGAGCAGTTCTTC. It yields the protein CASSAEVSGSYNEQFF.

The J gene is TRBJ2-3, the V gene TRBV5-1; 9 bases match TRBD1. V dropped 0 bases and J dropped 6; count of bases not matched to a gene: 5. Germline values: CDR1 SGHRS, CDR2 YFSETQ. The CDR3 has 15 amino acids. In DNA, the CDR3 is TGCGCCAGCAGCTTGGTGGGACAGGGTGGTGATACGCAGTATTTT. Amino acid sequence: CASSLVGQGGDTQYF.

The sample holds one count of this clone. Written as DNA, the CDR3 is TGCAGCGTCGGGACACAGGGACCCGAGCAGTACTTC. Its protein is CSVGTQGPEQYF. The rearrangement uses TRBV29-1 and TRBJ2-7, with a possible D match to TRBD1 (6 bases). Germline CDR1 and CDR2: SQVTM and ANQGSEA. The CDR3 sequence is 12 residues long. V lost 6 bases to trimming and J lost 6 bases, with 15 bases between them.

This clone was seen just once. The chain carries TRBV29-1 and TRBJ2-7; D not resolved. The CDR3 has 13 residues. Germline V gene sequence: CDR1 SQVTM, CDR2 ANQGSEA. V was pared by 7 bases and J by 3 bases, with 16 bases between. CDR3 loop: CSARWTDRYEQYF. In DNA, the CDR3 is TGCAGCGCTCGTTGGACGGACCGCTACGAGCAGTACTTC.

This clone has a handful of counts. This chain links TRBV7-6 with TRBJ1-5, with D unresolved. The CDR3 is made up of 15 amino acids. V was pared by 1 base and J by 6 bases, with 13 bases between. Germline-derived CDR1 and CDR2 are SGHVS and FNYEAQ. CDR3 sequence reads: CASSLDHTTGQPQHF. The CDR3 DNA sequence: TGTGCCAGCAGCTTAGATCACACGACGGGTCAGCCCCAGCATTTT. Looking up the rest from reference TRBV7-6 and TRBJ1-5 gives the full variable domain: GAGVSQSPRYKVTKRGQDVALRCDPISGHVSLYWYRQALGQGPEFLTYFNYEAQQDKSGLPNDRFSAERPEGSISTLTIQRTEQRDSAMYRCASSLDHTTGQPQHFGDGTRLSIL.

This chain connects TRBV28 to TRBJ2-1, with 8 nucleotides matching TRBD2. CDR1 MDHEN and CDR2 SYDVKM come from the germline V gene. After removal of 8 bases from V and 6 bases from J, the junction contained 18 bases not matched to a gene. This CDR3 has 17 residues. The CDR3: CASLDLSGTSTPNEQFF. In DNA, the CDR3 is TGTGCCAGCCTTGACCTTTCCGGGACTAGTACCCCCAATGAGCAGTTCTTC.

The chain employs TRBV5-1 and TRBJ2-1; tentative D call: TRBD2 (7 bases). Germline assignment: CDR1 SGHRS and CDR2 YFSETQ. The CDR3 runs 17 residues. Trimming pared 0 bases from V and 0 bases from J, leaving 13 bases between. CDR3 protein: CASSLVGGDRSYNEQFF. CDR3 sequence (DNA): TGCGCCAGCAGCTTGGTAGGGGGGGATCGCTCCTACAATGAGCAGTTCTTC.

The chain recombines TRBV28 with TRBJ1-2; possible D gene TRBD1, 6 bases. V was shortened by 3 bases and J by 7 bases, with 15 bases between the two germline ends. This CDR3 has 14 amino acids. The V gene's germline CDR1 is MDHEN and CDR2 SYDVKM. CDR3 DNA: TGTGCCAGCAGTTTGGTGGGGGCGGATTCTGGCTACACCTTC. This encodes CASSLVGADSGYTF.

This rearrangement joins TRBV5-1 to TRBJ2-1; 7 bases fit TRBD1. CDR1 SGHRS and CDR2 YFSETQ come from the germline V gene. V gave up 4 bases and J gave up 5 bases; unmatched junction bases: 6. CDR3 length equals 14 residues. CDR3 coding DNA: TGCGCCAGCAGCCGCCGTGACAGGGACAATGAGCAGTTCTTC. Its translation is CASSRRDRDNEQFF.

The gene calls are TRBV7-8 and TRBJ2-2, with TRBD2 matching 7 bases. This CDR3 is 16 amino acids long. Germline values: CDR1 SGHVS, CDR2 FQNEAQ. V gave up 1 base and J gave up 6 bases; unmatched junction bases: 8. The CDR3 reads CASSLGGGPLAGELFF. CDR3 nucleotides: TGTGCCAGCAGCTTAGGGGGGGGACCCCTCGCCGGGGAGCTGTTTTTT.

The chain combines TRBV7-9 with TRBJ1-4; D might be TRBD1 (5 bases). CDR1 SEHNR and CDR2 FQNEAQ come from the germline V gene (reference sequence). This CDR3 is built from 18 residues. V shed 5 bases and J shed 8 bases, with 27 bases lying between them. CDR3 region: CASSDRDPSYSQLEKLFF. The CDR3, as DNA: TGTGCCAGCAGCGACCGGGACCCCTCTTATTCCCAGCTCGAAAAACTGTTTTTT.